This T cell receptor beta chain was identified during a study of T cell responses to AZD1222 COVID-19 vaccine. The CDR3 contains 15 residues. Germline CDR1 and CDR2: ENHRY and SYGVKD. The V and J ends lost 8 bases and 2 bases, in that order; junction bases with no gene match: 6. Whole-study findings and limits: Repertoires were collected only later (after the peak T cell response had occurred). Close to half of spike-specific TCRs reportedly recognize unmutated variant regions. Vaccine-associated CD4 TCRs ranged over spike, dominating at 160-218 and 743-854.

Clones were sequenced by immunoSEQ multiplex PCR, and TCRdb holds only the in-frame ones, with some missing. Of over 100,000 clones detected, roughly 89% appear once; the ten largest clones hold roughly 6.3%. On this clone itself: The antigen remains undetermined.

The receptor was derived from an adult in good health. The sequencing used peripheral blood, collected on day 0 of AZD1222 vaccination. V is TRBV10-3 and J is TRBJ2-3, with TRBD2 matching 11 bases. CDR3 DNA sequence: TGTGCCATCGCGACTAGCGGGGTAGCCACAGATACGCAGTATTTT. Amino acids: CAIATSGVATDTQYF.